These T cell receptor beta chains were read from a single sample in a study of CD8+ T cells in alopecia areata. Generated by immunoSEQ multiplex PCR, the TCRdb table keeps only in-frame clones and is missing some. The table has a few hundred thousand clones, around 57% seen once. Specimen: CD4+ T cells sorted from blood, collected at week 4, from a patient treated with tofacitinib. Receptor source: a human donor with alopecia areata. The conserved cysteine and the conserved F or W are not part of the CDR3 here. D genes are given only for firm matches.

TRBV5-1 | 10 | TRBD1 | ASRDRGRVLP
TRBV2 | 13 | TRBD1 | ASSSSRQGSETQY
TRBV15 | 11 | TRBD1 | ATTQGQVHEQY
TRBV5-6 | 13 | - | ASSLSAQINSPLH
TRBV11-3 | 12 | TRBD1 | ASSQRQGRGEQF
TRBV30 | 11 | TRBD1 | AWGDRADYGYT
TRBV9 | 12 | TRBD1 | ASSVGTGDSPLH
TRBV5-5 | 10 | - | ASSSAGHGYT
TRBV6-5 | 14 | TRBD1 | ASSYHSSGGAQGYT
TRBV9 | 11 | TRBD1 | ASSVTGQGPNT
TRBV29-1 | 10 | - | SVGGGNQPQH
TRBV30 | 9 | - | AWSVTREQY
TRBV7-2 | 14 | - | ASSLVILPSTDTQY
TRBV2 | 15 | TRBD1 | ASSGDRGRSGANVLT
TRBV7-9 | 17 | - | ASSPSFRPPVPGANVLT
TRBV29-1 | 8 | - | SVERGMAF
TRBV10-3 | 12 | TRBD1 | AIRPTGENSPLH
TRBV25-1 | 13 | - | ATSGANSYNSPLH
TRBV2 | 12 | - | ASSDRTSTDTQY
TRBV2 | 10 | - | ASKISGNTIY
TRBV14 | 10 | - | ASSQGSGELF
TRBV29-1 | 11 | - | SVALTANTEAF
TRBV28 | 8 | - | ASQYTEAF
TRBV29-1 | 12 | - | SVVGGYMNTEAF
TRBV4-3 | 12 | TRBD1 | ASRQTGGRDEAF
TRBV2 | 11 | - | ASRDTRNSPLH
TRBV7-2 | 12 | TRBD1 | ASRSGQITDTQY
TRBV6-1 | 11 | TRBD1 | ATQRGQGGEQY
TRBV7-9 | 12 | - | ASSTGPITGELF
TRBV27 | 11 | - | ASSSWSEDEQF
TRBV10-3 | 10 | - | AISEHRAEQY
TRBV6-1 | 10 | - | ASTLFQETQY
TRBV7-9 | 16 | - | ASSLFSLRDRNSYEQY
TRBV5-6 | 12 | - | ASSLWILHNEQF
TRBV4-3 | 14 | - | ASSQDFGRGPDTQY
TRBV29-1 | 10 | - | SVEGAKETQY
TRBV7-7 | 11 | TRBD1 | ASSPGQGSVQY
TRBV29-1 | 11 | - | SVDGTSTDTQY
TRBV6-1 | 12 | - | ASSEAQGHYGYT
TRBV2 | 9 | - | ASSTTDTQY
TRBV10-3 | 12 | - | AISGLQNTGELF
TRBV30 | 11 | - | AWTQKGTDTQY
TRBV29-1 | 7 | - | SVTSGYT